Listed below are T cell receptor beta chains from one sample, sequenced in a study of response to subunit inactivated influenza vaccine. MiXCR was run by TCRdb on the RT-PCR reads, yielding one entry per CDR3 protein. The repertoire holds over 400,000 distinct CDR3 sequences, approximately 10% seen once, with 10% to 15% in the top ten. The sequenced sample was PBMCs from blood, obtained around seven weeks after vaccination. The receptors were gathered from a middle-aged man who received an inactivated influenza vaccine. Each CDR3 is given with its conserved first and last residue. A D gene is named only where the DNA matches it firmly. Clone size is given for some rows only: seen once, a few or many times, or a class if the clone is expanded.

clone size: few
J gene: TRBJ2-3
D gene: TRBD1
V gene: TRBV5-1
CDR3 DNA: TGCGCCAGCAGCCCAGGGACAGGGTGGAATACGCAGTATTTT
CDR3 protein: CASSPGTGWNTQYF

clone size: .
J gene: TRBJ2-1
D gene: TRBD2
V gene: TRBV13
CDR3 DNA: TGTGCCAGCAGCTCGCCGGGACTAGCGGGACCCTACAATGAGCAGTTCTTC
CDR3 protein: CASSSPGLAGPYNEQFF

clone size: .
J gene: TRBJ2-3
D gene: .
V gene: TRBV9
CDR3 DNA: TGTGCCAGCAGCCCACAGATTCCGGGCACAGATACGCAGTATTTT
CDR3 protein: CASSPQIPGTDTQYF

clone size: .
J gene: TRBJ2-1
D gene: .
V gene: TRBV9
CDR3 DNA: TGTGCCAGCAGTGACGGAGGGGTTGAGCAGTTCTTC
CDR3 protein: CASSDGGVEQFF

clone size: few
J gene: TRBJ2-7
D gene: TRBD2
V gene: TRBV6-5
CDR3 DNA: TGTGCCAGCAGTTACCGGCGGGGGGACACGCTAGAGCAGTACTTC
CDR3 protein: CASSYRRGDTLEQYF

clone size: .
J gene: TRBJ2-6
D gene: TRBD1
V gene: TRBV6-1
CDR3 DNA: TGTGCCAGCAGCCGTACCAAGACAGGGTTGGTCTCTGGGGCCAACGTCCTGACTTTC
CDR3 protein: CASSRTKTGLVSGANVLTF

clone size: .
J gene: TRBJ2-7
D gene: .
V gene: TRBV6-2/TRBV6-3
CDR3 DNA: TGTGCCAGCAGGGCGGGGGCGACCTACGAGCAGTACTTC
CDR3 protein: CASRAGATYEQYF

clone size: few
J gene: TRBJ2-5
D gene: TRBD1
V gene: TRBV24-1
CDR3 DNA: TGTGCCACCAGTGATTTGCAGGGGGTAGGCGGAGAGACCCAGTACTTC
CDR3 protein: CATSDLQGVGGETQYF

clone size: .
J gene: TRBJ2-7
D gene: .
V gene: TRBV20-1
CDR3 DNA: TGCGGTGCTAGTGAGCGGGCCTCCTACGAGCAGTACTTC
CDR3 protein: CGASERASYEQYF

clone size: many
J gene: TRBJ2-1
D gene: TRBD1
V gene: TRBV7-8
CDR3 DNA: TGTGCCAGCAGCTTCGGGCGACGCAAAGGGGGCACCCTACAGTTCTTC
CDR3 protein: CASSFGRRKGGTLQFF

clone size: many
J gene: TRBJ2-3
D gene: TRBD1
V gene: TRBV29-1
CDR3 DNA: TGCAGCGTTGATGACAGGGGGCTAACAGATACGCAGTATTTT
CDR3 protein: CSVDDRGLTDTQYF

clone size: few
J gene: TRBJ1-1
D gene: .
V gene: TRBV5-1
CDR3 DNA: TGCGCCAGCAGCTTTGAGGTCCGGAACACTGAAGCTTTCTTT
CDR3 protein: CASSFEVRNTEAFF

clone size: many
J gene: TRBJ2-5
D gene: .
V gene: TRBV5-1
CDR3 DNA: TGCGCCAGCAGCCCCCTTGCCGGAAAAGAGACCCAGTACTTC
CDR3 protein: CASSPLAGKETQYF

clone size: many
J gene: TRBJ2-3
D gene: TRBD2
V gene: TRBV5-1
CDR3 DNA: TGCGCCAGCAGCCCGGGACTAGCGGGAGAGACAGATACGCAGTATTTT
CDR3 protein: CASSPGLAGETDTQYF

clone size: .
J gene: TRBJ2-5
D gene: .
V gene: TRBV4-1
CDR3 DNA: TGCGCCAGCAGCCCATATGGGATACAAGAGACCCAGTACTTC
CDR3 protein: CASSPYGIQETQYF

clone size: many
J gene: TRBJ2-1
D gene: .
V gene: TRBV5-1
CDR3 DNA: TGCGCCAGCTCCCCCCAACCGCCGAGCTCCTACAATGAGCAGTTCTTC
CDR3 protein: CASSPQPPSSYNEQFF

clone size: .
J gene: TRBJ2-5
D gene: .
V gene: TRBV28
CDR3 DNA: TGTGCCAGCAGTTTGCTAATGGGGACCCAGTACTTC
CDR3 protein: CASSLLMGTQYF

clone size: .
J gene: TRBJ2-3
D gene: .
V gene: TRBV4-3
CDR3 DNA: TGCGCCAGCAGCCAGGTTGGACGGATAGCCACAGATACGCAGTATTTT
CDR3 protein: CASSQVGRIATDTQYF

clone size: .
J gene: TRBJ1-2
D gene: TRBD1
V gene: TRBV7-9
CDR3 DNA: TGTGCCAGCAGCACGTTAACGGGACAGATTAACTATGGCTACACCTTC
CDR3 protein: CASSTLTGQINYGYTF

clone size: many
J gene: TRBJ1-5
D gene: .
V gene: TRBV12-3/TRBV12-4
CDR3 DNA: TGTGCCAGCAGCCGCGATCACAATCAGCCCCAGCATTTT
CDR3 protein: CASSRDHNQPQHF

clone size: .
J gene: TRBJ1-3
D gene: .
V gene: TRBV5-1
CDR3 DNA: TGCGCCAGCAGCTTGGTACCCGTCTCTGGAAACACCATATATTTT
CDR3 protein: CASSLVPVSGNTIYF

clone size: .
J gene: TRBJ2-1
D gene: .
V gene: TRBV10-3
CDR3 DNA: TGTGCCATCAGTGAGGGGATGGGCGATGAGCAGTTCTTC
CDR3 protein: CAISEGMGDEQFF

clone size: .
J gene: TRBJ2-7
D gene: .
V gene: TRBV12-3/TRBV12-4
CDR3 DNA: TGTGCCAGCAGTGGGGGGACTGGGAACGGAGAGCTCGAGCAGTACTTC
CDR3 protein: CASSGGTGNGELEQYF

clone size: .
J gene: TRBJ2-5
D gene: TRBD1
V gene: TRBV12-3/TRBV12-4
CDR3 DNA: TGTGCCAGCAGTTCGGCGACAGGGCGGGAGACCCAGTACTTC
CDR3 protein: CASSSATGRETQYF

clone size: many
J gene: TRBJ1-5
D gene: .
V gene: TRBV24-1
CDR3 DNA: TGTGCCACCACGAAAGGGTTCCATCAGCCCCAGCATTTT
CDR3 protein: CATTKGFHQPQHF

clone size: .
J gene: TRBJ2-2
D gene: TRBD2
V gene: TRBV3-1
CDR3 DNA: TGTGCCAGCAGCCAAGATATAGGACTAGTCACCGGGGAGCTGTTTTTT
CDR3 protein: CASSQDIGLVTGELFF

clone size: few
J gene: TRBJ2-7
D gene: TRBD2
V gene: TRBV5-1
CDR3 DNA: TGCGCCAGCAGCTTGGCCGGGTCTAGCGGGGCGGAAGAGCAGTACTTC
CDR3 protein: CASSLAGSSGAEEQYF

clone size: .
J gene: TRBJ1-3
D gene: TRBD1
V gene: TRBV12-3/TRBV12-4
CDR3 DNA: TGTGCCAGCAGTCCCGCTGGACAGGGTGGCGTAGGCACCATATATTTT
CDR3 protein: CASSPAGQGGVGTIYF

clone size: few
J gene: TRBJ2-4
D gene: .
V gene: TRBV14
CDR3 DNA: TGTGCCAGCAGCCAACTTGGGTTGGCCAAAAACATTCAGTACTTC
CDR3 protein: CASSQLGLAKNIQYF

clone size: few
J gene: TRBJ1-6
D gene: .
V gene: TRBV6-1
CDR3 DNA: TGTGCCAGCAAAGTTGGGTTCGGGCGTTCACCCCTCCACTTT
CDR3 protein: CASKVGFGRSPLHF

clone size: many
J gene: TRBJ2-1
D gene: .
V gene: TRBV7-9
CDR3 DNA: TGTGCCAGCAGCACCCAACAGCGAATCTACGATGAGCAGTTCTTC
CDR3 protein: CASSTQQRIYDEQFF

clone size: .
J gene: TRBJ2-7
D gene: .
V gene: TRBV4-3
CDR3 DNA: TGCGCCAGCAGCCAAGGTTTGACAAGCTCCTACGAGCAGTACTTC
CDR3 protein: CASSQGLTSSYEQYF

clone size: few
J gene: TRBJ1-5
D gene: .
V gene: TRBV6-4
CDR3 DNA: TGTGCCAGCAGTGATAACCCGGGAGGGGAGCCCCAGCATTTT
CDR3 protein: CASSDNPGGEPQHF

clone size: few
J gene: TRBJ2-1
D gene: .
V gene: TRBV7-9
CDR3 DNA: TGTGCCAGCAGCCCACCCGGCAGGGTTTCCTACAATGAGCAGTTCTTC
CDR3 protein: CASSPPGRVSYNEQFF

clone size: .
J gene: TRBJ2-3
D gene: TRBD2
V gene: TRBV7-9
CDR3 DNA: TGTGCCAGCAGCGACCTCGCAGCGGGAGGCACAGATACGCAGTATTTT
CDR3 protein: CASSDLAAGGTDTQYF

clone size: .
J gene: TRBJ2-7
D gene: .
V gene: TRBV5-1
CDR3 DNA: TGCGCCAGCAGTTTGGACCCAGGGACTCTCTTCGAGCAGTACTTC
CDR3 protein: CASSLDPGTLFEQYF

clone size: .
J gene: TRBJ2-4
D gene: TRBD2
V gene: TRBV5-1
CDR3 DNA: TGCGCCAGCAGGGACGGACTAGCGGGAGGTCCCAAAAACATTCAGTACTTC
CDR3 protein: CASRDGLAGGPKNIQYF

clone size: .
J gene: TRBJ1-4
D gene: TRBD1
V gene: TRBV2
CDR3 DNA: TGTGCCAGCAGTTTACAGGGGTATCATGAAAAACTGTTTTTT
CDR3 protein: CASSLQGYHEKLFF